The 28 T cell receptor beta chains below were found in one sample sequenced in a study of T cell repertoires in aging, cancer and after chemotherapy. Rearranged V-D-J TRB sequences were amplified with a mixed TRB-A/B primer pool. TCRdb re-derived calls from the multiplex PCR reads in MiXCR, one entry per CDR3 protein. The table includes about 8,200 distinct CDR3 sequences, approximately 31% detected once. Amplification of TCR beta used genomic DNA extracted from peripheral blood. The sample taken for sequencing was blood. These receptors originate from a human donor in good health.

The V call is TRBV6-6, the J call TRBJ2-3; no firm D call. In germline, CDR1 is MNHNY, CDR2 SVGAGI (reference sequence). Trimming pared 5 bases from V and 1 base from J, leaving 10 bases between. CDR3 length equals 14 residues. The CDR3: CASSDGQGTDTQYF. The DNA for the CDR3 is TGTGCCAGCAGTGACGGGCAGGGCACAGATACGCAGTATTTT.

This clonotype appeared a few times. The V and J genes are TRBV27 and TRBJ2-6; D could derive from TRBD1 or TRBD2 (5 bases each). CDR3 length equals 16 residues. CDR1 and CDR2 from the germline V gene are MNHEY and SMNVEV (reference sequence). The V end lost 5 bases, the J end lost 1 base, and 12 bases lay between the germline ends. The CDR3 region is CASSLGDRSGANVLTF. Written as DNA, the CDR3 is TGTGCCAGCAGTCTGGGGGATAGATCTGGGGCCAACGTCCTGACTTTC.

The sample holds a few counts of this clonotype. One junction end does not reproduce the germline sequence, and a read error may be involved. V is TRBV18 and J is TRBJ1-2; 8 bases align to TRBD1. CDR3 length: 13 residues. Germline V gene data show CDR1 as KGHSH and CDR2 as LQKENI. CDR3 residues: CASSPDRASPHFF. The CDR3 nucleotides are TGTGCCAGCTCCCCGGACAGGGCCTCTCCCCACTTCTTC. Supplemented by reference TRBV18 and TRBJ1-2, the full variable domain reads NAGVMQNPRHLVRRRGQEARLRCSPMKGHSHVYWYRQLPEEGLKFMVYLQKENIIDESGMPKERFSAEFPKEGPSILRIQQVVRGDSAAYFCASSPDRASPHFFGSGTRLTVV.

This chain connects TRBV18 to TRBJ1-5; no clear D gene. This CDR3 is built from 16 residues. Trimming removed 1 base at V and 5 bases at J, with 15 bases between. Germline V CDR1 and CDR2: KGHSH, LQKENI. Here the CDR3 reads CASSPQPPGGHQPQHF. The CDR3 bases are TGTGCCAGCTCACCACAACCCCCGGGCGGGCATCAGCCCCAGCATTTT.

The CDR3 nucleotides are TGTGCCAGCAGCCATTCGGGACAGCTCTCTGGAAACACCATATATTTT. Its protein is CASSHSGQLSGNTIYF. The J gene is TRBJ1-3, the V gene TRBV7-9; TRBD1 agrees at 7 bases. V was pared by 5 bases and J by 0 bases, with 7 bases of the junction left unmatched. Germline V CDR1 and CDR2: SEHNR, FQNEAQ (reference sequence). CDR3 length equals 16 residues.

The CDR3 reads CAWRANRIPWGEQYF. The CDR3 bases are TGTGCCTGGAGGGCCAACAGAATTCCTTGGGGCGAGCAGTACTTC. The chain recombines TRBV30 with TRBJ2-7; no clear D. Germline V CDR1 and CDR2: GTSNPN, SVGIG (reference sequence). Trimming took off 3 bases at V and 6 bases at J, with 21 bases between the two ends. This CDR3 region has 15 residues.

This clonotype was observed a handful of times. V gene TRBV6-6 combines with J gene TRBJ2-1; 7 bases match TRBD2. The CDR3 loop spans 15 amino acids. The J segment lost 4 bases and the V segment lost 6 bases, leaving 9 bases of the junction unmatched. In germline, CDR1 is MNHNY, CDR2 SVGAGI (reference sequence). The CDR3, as DNA: TGTGCCAGCAGACAAGCGGGGATAATTTACAATGAGCAGTTCTTC. This sequence encodes CASRQAGIIYNEQFF.

This clonotype was detected only a few times. This chain uses TRBV12-3 or TRBV12-4 with TRBJ2-1, with D maybe TRBD1 (5 bases). Between the trimmed V and J ends, which lost 3 bases and 8 bases, there was a span of 5 bases. CDR3 length: 11 residues. The CDR3 loop reads CASSFRDEQFF. The CDR3 nucleotides are TGTGCCAGCAGTTTCAGGGATGAGCAGTTCTTC.

This clonotype turned up a few times. The J gene is TRBJ2-5, the V gene TRBV7-2; a weak D match, TRBD1 (6 bases). This CDR3 is 15 amino acids long. CDR1 and CDR2 from the germline V gene are SGHTA and FQGNSA. V was cut by 7 bases and J by 4 bases, with 19 bases left in between. For the CDR3, the DNA is TGTGCCAGCACCCTACGAGGGGGATCGGTAGAGACCCAGTACTTC. This gives the protein CASTLRGGSVETQYF.

J is TRBJ2-7 and V is TRBV18; D possibly matches TRBD1 or TRBD2 (5 bases each). V gave up 4 bases and J gave up 6 bases, with 13 bases separating them. The CDR3 spans 13 residues. Germline V gene sequence: CDR1 KGHSH, CDR2 LQKENI. The CDR3, as DNA: TGTGCCAGCTCACTTGGGGGATATCTCGAGCAGTACTTC. Its protein product is CASSLGGYLEQYF.

V usage is TRBV27 and J usage is TRBJ2-1; D unresolved. This CDR3 spans 11 amino acids. Trimming took off 6 bases at V and 3 bases at J, with 3 bases between the two ends. Germline loops: CDR1 MNHEY, CDR2 SMNVEV (reference sequence). CDR3 bases: TGTGCCAGCAGATACTACAATGAGCAGTTCTTC. Translation gives CASRYYNEQFF.

Points on this clonotype: A much larger clone lies a single base off, so this may be a read error. J is TRBJ2-1 and V is TRBV19; 9 bases agree with TRBD1. Trimming took 6 bases from V and 4 from J; bases not matched to a gene: 7. CDR1 and CDR2 (germline): LNHDA, SQIVND (reference sequence). CDR3 size: 15 residues. The CDR3 DNA reads as TGTGCCAGTAGATTGGGACAGGGAGCGTACAATGAGCAGTTCTTC. Protein product: CASRLGQGAYNEQFF.

This clonotype occurred a few times. One end of the junction is discordant with germline, which a read error may explain. This chain connects TRBV4-3 to TRBJ2-1; D is unclear. Germline V gene lookup returns CDR1 LGHNA and CDR2 YSLEER. The CDR3 is 11 amino acids. The CDR3 protein is CASSQVNEQFF. The DNA of the CDR3 is TGTGCCAGCAGCCAAGTTAATGAGCAGTTCTTC.

A few counts support this clonotype. The chain recombines TRBV7-2 with TRBJ1-2; D is possibly TRBD1 (6 bases). Germline V gene data show CDR1 as SGHTA and CDR2 as FQGNSA. V was shortened by 4 bases and J by 8 bases, with 14 bases between the two germline ends. The CDR3 is 13 residues long. CDR3 nucleotide sequence: TGTGCCAGCAGCTACAGGGCAGGTGAGGGCTACACCTTC. This translates into CASSYRAGEGYTF.

This clonotype has only a few counts. This chain links TRBV19 with TRBJ2-7; 11 bases fit TRBD1. With V trimmed by 6 bases and J by 3 bases, 7 bases remained unmatched. CDR1 LNHDA and CDR2 SQIVND come from the germline V gene (reference sequence). The CDR3 is 15 amino acids. The CDR3 nucleotides read TGTGCCAGTAGCCGGGGGGACAGGGGGGTCTACGAGCAGTACTTC. Its protein is CASSRGDRGVYEQYF.

By its share, this clonotype is medium-sized. The CDR3 region has the DNA TGTGCCAGCAGTCCCAGTCGGGGCAGGGAGACCCAGTACTTC. Its protein is CASSPSRGRETQYF. The V and J genes are TRBV12-3 or TRBV12-4 and TRBJ2-5; D is possibly TRBD1 or TRBD2 (5 bases each). The CDR3 spans 14 residues. V was shortened by 5 bases and J by 5 bases, with 15 bases between the two germline ends.

This chain uses TRBV7-2 with TRBJ1-2; TRBD1 matches 7 bases. Losses at the gene ends were 3 bases for V and 3 bases for J; bases not matched to a gene: 4. The CDR3 covers 14 residues. Germline CDR1 SGHTA, CDR2 FQGNSA. CDR3 region: CASSFNQGDYGYTF. CDR3 nucleotide sequence: TGTGCCAGCAGCTTCAACCAGGGGGACTATGGCTACACCTTC.

The J gene is TRBJ2-7, the V gene TRBV28, with D tentatively TRBD1 or TRBD2 (5 bases each). The CDR3 has 12 amino acids. Germline lookup yields CDR1 MDHEN and CDR2 SYDVKM. V lost 7 bases and J lost 6, with 13 bases in between. The CDR3 reads CASKMRGAEQYF. CDR3 nucleotide sequence: TGTGCCAGCAAGATGAGGGGCGCCGAGCAGTACTTC.

This clonotype has only a few counts. The chain carries TRBV19 and TRBJ1-2; a weak D match, TRBD1 (6 bases). The germline V gene has CDR1 LNHDA and CDR2 SQIVND (reference sequence). The CDR3 is 14 residues long. Trimming stripped 1 base from V and 8 bases from J, with 14 bases between. Written as DNA, the CDR3 is TGTGCCAGTAGTATAGCCCCAGGGGCAGGGGGCTACACCTTC. Translating it yields CASSIAPGAGGYTF.

This clonotype has only a few counts. CDR3: CATSYRPTGNTIYF. The DNA for the CDR3 is TGTGCCACCAGCTATCGGCCTACTGGAAACACCATATATTTT. The rearrangement links TRBV15 to TRBJ1-3; no firm D call. There are 14 residues in the CDR3. Per the germline V gene, CDR1 is LNHNV and CDR2 is YYDKDF (reference sequence). V dropped 5 bases and J dropped 2 bases, with 10 bases sitting between them.

The rearrangement links TRBV29-1 to TRBJ1-6; weak D call: TRBD1 (6 bases). This CDR3 contains 16 residues. Germline CDR1 is SQVTM and CDR2 is ANQGSEA. The CDR3 here is CSGSGHNYLYNSPLHF. The CDR3 coding sequence is TGCAGTGGTTCGGGACACAATTACCTCTATAATTCACCCCTCCACTTT.

Here the CDR3 DNA reads TGTGCCAGCAGCTTGGATAACGGGGGGGAGACTGAAGCTTTCTTT. Amino acids: CASSLDNGGETEAFF. The V gene is TRBV5-6, the J gene TRBJ1-1, with a possible D match to TRBD1 (5 bases). Germline assignment: CDR1 SGHDT and CDR2 YYEEEE. The CDR3 has 15 amino acids. The V gene lost 0 bases and the J gene lost 5 bases, with 14 bases spanning the gap.

The CDR3 region is CASSLQSANLFEKLFF. The CDR3 DNA reads TGTGCCAGCAGCTTACAGTCGGCCAACCTCTTTGAAAAACTGTTTTTT. The chain combines TRBV7-2 with TRBJ1-4, with no clear D. V dropped 2 bases and J dropped 7 bases, with 17 bases sitting between them. CDR3 length equals 16 residues. The germline V gene encodes CDR1 SGHTA and CDR2 FQGNSA.

In this sample, this clonotype turned up once. The chain links TRBV6-2 or TRBV6-3 to TRBJ2-7; D possibly corresponds to TRBD2 (5 bases). Between the trimmed V and J ends, which lost 9 bases and 1 base, there was a span of 13 bases. The CDR3 runs to 13 residues. The germline CDR1 and CDR2 sequences are MNHEY and SVGEGT. CDR3 residues: CASTWTVSYEQYF. In nucleotides, the CDR3 is TGTGCCAGTACCTGGACTGTTTCCTACGAGCAGTACTTC.

J is TRBJ1-6 and V is TRBV12-3 or TRBV12-4; TRBD1 might be the D (5 bases). The CDR3 runs 16 residues. V was cut by 1 base and J by 7 bases, with 14 bases left in between. CDR3 amino acids: CASSLVGGGLNSPLHF. CDR3 DNA sequence: TGTGCCAGCAGTTTAGTTGGTGGGGGATTGAATTCACCCCTCCACTTT.

This clonotype has more than one count but fewer than ten. The chain is built from TRBV19 and TRBJ2-1, with TRBD1 identical over 7 bases. Germline assignment: CDR1 LNHDA and CDR2 SQIVND (reference sequence). The length of the CDR3 is 15 residues. The V gene end was trimmed by 6 bases and the J gene end by 9 bases; junction bases not matched to a gene: 14. The CDR3 reads CASRPTGRGWGEQFF. CDR3 in DNA: TGTGCCAGTAGACCAACGGGCAGGGGGTGGGGTGAGCAGTTCTTC.

The chain is built from TRBV27 and TRBJ1-5; 7 nucleotides align to TRBD1. The CDR3 extends over 15 amino acids. The germline V gene encodes CDR1 MNHEY and CDR2 SMNVEV (reference sequence). J lost 6 bases, V lost 6 bases, and 11 bases had no gene match. CDR3 in DNA: TGTGCCAGCAGCGATGTGACAGGGCTCGTTCAGCCCCAGCATTTT. Its translation: CASSDVTGLVQPQHF.

In its sample, this clonotype is medium-sized. The chain employs TRBV19 and TRBJ2-1; D gene uncertain. CDR1 and CDR2 (germline): LNHDA, SQIVND (reference sequence). The CDR3 covers 16 residues. V dropped 3 bases and J dropped 0 bases, with 12 bases sitting between them. The CDR3 here is CASSMWWVSSYNEQFF. CDR3 nucleotide sequence: TGTGCCAGTAGTATGTGGTGGGTTTCCTCCTACAATGAGCAGTTCTTC.